Listed below are T cell receptor beta chains from one sample, sequenced in a study of cytomegalovirus exposure and HLA in healthy donors. The table came from immunoSEQ multiplex PCR; TCRdb's copy has only in-frame clones and leaves some out. The table has about 100,000 clones, approximately 79% seen once. The sequenced sample was PBMCs. The source of these receptors is a man in his 60s in good health and CMV-seropositive. Both conserved end residues are part of each CDR3. D genes are given only for firm matches. Clone size is given for some rows only: seen once, a few or many times, or a class if the clone is expanded.

v_call: TRBV10-1; d_call: -; clone_size: -; j_call: TRBJ1-4; cdr3_aa: CASSDGGAQEKLFF; cdr3_nt: TGCGCCAGCAGTGATGGGGGGGCTCAAGAAAAACTGTTTTTT
v_call: TRBV7-2; d_call: -; clone_size: once; j_call: TRBJ1-1; cdr3_aa: CASSLAGAGTEAFF; cdr3_nt: TGTGCCAGCAGCTTAGCGGGTGCGGGCACTGAAGCTTTCTTT
v_call: TRBV4-1; d_call: -; clone_size: -; j_call: TRBJ2-1; cdr3_aa: CASSQDSGGLSEQFF; cdr3_nt: TGCGCCAGCAGCCAAGATTCGGGGGGCCTCAGTGAGCAGTTCTTC
v_call: TRBV7-2; d_call: -; clone_size: -; j_call: TRBJ1-2; cdr3_aa: CASSLDQGRLNGYTF; cdr3_nt: TGTGCCAGCAGCTTAGACCAGGGAAGGTTGAATGGCTACACCTTC
v_call: TRBV6-5; d_call: -; clone_size: -; j_call: TRBJ2-6; cdr3_aa: CASSSLFFAGANVLTF; cdr3_nt: TGTGCCAGCAGTTCGCTATTTTTCGCTGGGGCCAACGTCCTGACTTTC
v_call: TRBV7-7; d_call: TRBD2; clone_size: once; j_call: TRBJ2-1; cdr3_aa: CASSPHPSGGAVEQFF; cdr3_nt: TGTGCCAGCAGCCCCCACCCTAGCGGGGGGGCCGTTGAGCAGTTCTTC
v_call: TRBV25-1; d_call: TRBD1; clone_size: -; j_call: TRBJ2-3; cdr3_aa: CASSHTGAGTDTQYF; cdr3_nt: TGTGCCAGCAGCCACACAGGGGCAGGTACAGATACGCAGTATTTT
v_call: TRBV6-5; d_call: -; clone_size: -; j_call: TRBJ2-3; cdr3_aa: CASSYSTGGATDTQYF; cdr3_nt: TGTGCCAGCAGTTACTCGACGGGGGGCGCGACAGATACGCAGTATTTT
v_call: TRBV4-1; d_call: TRBD1; clone_size: once; j_call: TRBJ2-2; cdr3_aa: CASSQDPYTGVYTGELFF; cdr3_nt: TGCGCCAGCAGCCAAGACCCATACACAGGGGTTTACACCGGGGAGCTGTTTTTT
v_call: TRBV28; d_call: -; clone_size: -; j_call: TRBJ1-4; cdr3_aa: CASRTVGGANEKLFF; cdr3_nt: TGTGCCAGCAGGACCGTTGGGGGGGCTAATGAAAAACTGTTTTTT